A selection of T cell receptor beta chains follows, all from one sample in a study of long-term antiretroviral therapy in people with HIV. Here immunoSEQ multiplex PCR was the method, and the copy in TCRdb shows in-frame clones only, minus some. The data contain just under 35,000 clones, approximately 85% of them seen just once; the ten biggest clones take up about 4.8%. The sample consisted of unsorted PBMCs, taken approximately 2.9 years before starting antiretroviral therapy. The origin of the receptors is a woman aged 30 to 39 with HIV. CDR3s include the opening cysteine and the closing phenylalanine or tryptophan. Each record gives: CDR3 DNA, CDR3 protein, J gene, CDR3 length, D gene, clone size, V gene. D genes are given only for firm matches. Size tells how often a clone was seen (once, few, many) or the class of an expanded clone, and some rows leave it out.

CDR3 DNA: TGTGCCAGCAGTTACGGCGGGGCTAGTGATACGCAGTATTTT
CDR3 protein: CASSYGGASDTQYF
J gene: TRBJ2-3
CDR3 length: 14
D gene: .
clone size: .
V gene: TRBV6-5

CDR3 DNA: TGTGCCAGCAGTCCCACGGGACACTACAATGAGCAGTTCTTC
CDR3 protein: CASSPTGHYNEQFF
J gene: TRBJ2-1
CDR3 length: 14
D gene: .
clone size: once
V gene: TRBV27

CDR3 DNA: TGTGCTAGTGGTCCCCGGTACACTGCGCAGTACTTC
CDR3 protein: CASGPRYTAQYF
J gene: TRBJ2-7
CDR3 length: 12
D gene: .
clone size: .
V gene: TRBV12-5

CDR3 DNA: TGTGCCAGCAGGGCGGGGGATCAAGAGACCCAGTACTTC
CDR3 protein: CASRAGDQETQYF
J gene: TRBJ2-5
CDR3 length: 13
D gene: TRBD2
clone size: .
V gene: TRBV6-5

CDR3 DNA: TGTGCCAGCAGCGTAGTGGCTTCCACTGAAGCTTTCTTT
CDR3 protein: CASSVVASTEAFF
J gene: TRBJ1-1
CDR3 length: 13
D gene: .
clone size: .
V gene: TRBV9

CDR3 DNA: TGTGCCAGCAGTGGAGGGTGGACAGATACGCAGTATTTT
CDR3 protein: CASSGGWTDTQYF
J gene: TRBJ2-3
CDR3 length: 13
D gene: .
clone size: .
V gene: TRBV2

CDR3 DNA: TGCGCCAGCAGCTTCACGGCGAACACTGAAGCTTTCTTT
CDR3 protein: CASSFTANTEAFF
J gene: TRBJ1-1
CDR3 length: 13
D gene: .
clone size: .
V gene: TRBV5-1

CDR3 DNA: TGTGCAAGTCGCTCCCATTCTACGCAGTATTTT
CDR3 protein: CASRSHSTQYF
J gene: TRBJ2-3
CDR3 length: 11
D gene: .
clone size: once
V gene: TRBV12-2

CDR3 DNA: TGTGCCAGCAGTGAAGGTTACAGCTCCTACAATGAGCAGTTCTTC
CDR3 protein: CASSEGYSSYNEQFF
J gene: TRBJ2-1
CDR3 length: 15
D gene: .
clone size: .
V gene: TRBV6-1

CDR3 DNA: TGTGCCAGCAGCCGCTTTATGGCAGCGGACACTGAAGCTTTCTTT
CDR3 protein: CASSRFMAADTEAFF
J gene: TRBJ1-1
CDR3 length: 15
D gene: .
clone size: .
V gene: TRBV4-2

CDR3 DNA: TGCAGCGTGCCGGGACAGCCCCAAGAGACCCGGTACTTC
CDR3 protein: CSVPGQPQETRYF
J gene: TRBJ2-5
CDR3 length: 13
D gene: TRBD1
clone size: .
V gene: TRBV29-1

CDR3 DNA: TGTGCCAGTAGTATTGGACAGGGTGTAGAGACCCAGTACTTC
CDR3 protein: CASSIGQGVETQYF
J gene: TRBJ2-5
CDR3 length: 14
D gene: TRBD1
clone size: .
V gene: TRBV19

CDR3 DNA: TGTGCCAGTAGTATAACTGGACAGGGGGCCACTGAAGCTTTCTTT
CDR3 protein: CASSITGQGATEAFF
J gene: TRBJ1-1
CDR3 length: 15
D gene: TRBD1
clone size: .
V gene: TRBV19

CDR3 DNA: TGTGCCAGCAGGAATGACAGGGTCGGCTACACCTTC
CDR3 protein: CASRNDRVGYTF
J gene: TRBJ1-2
CDR3 length: 12
D gene: TRBD1
clone size: .
V gene: TRBV2

CDR3 DNA: TGTGCCAGCAGCTTAAACTCAGGATCTGGAAACACCATATATTTT
CDR3 protein: CASSLNSGSGNTIYF
J gene: TRBJ1-3
CDR3 length: 15
D gene: .
clone size: few
V gene: TRBV7-9

CDR3 DNA: TGTGCCAGCGGGTGGTCCACAGATACGCAGTATTTT
CDR3 protein: CASGWSTDTQYF
J gene: TRBJ2-3
CDR3 length: 12
D gene: .
clone size: .
V gene: TRBV6-5

CDR3 DNA: TGTGCCAGCAGTGAAGAGAGGGGGGGGCGGTCCGGGGAGCTGTTTTTT
CDR3 protein: CASSEERGGRSGELFF
J gene: TRBJ2-2
CDR3 length: 16
D gene: .
clone size: .
V gene: TRBV6-1

CDR3 DNA: TGTGCCAGTAGTACTTGGACAGGGGGCCAACCCCAGCATTTT
CDR3 protein: CASSTWTGGQPQHF
J gene: TRBJ1-5
CDR3 length: 14
D gene: TRBD1
clone size: few
V gene: TRBV19

CDR3 DNA: TGCGCCAGCAGCTTGGGGGACACCTACAATGAGCAGTTCTTC
CDR3 protein: CASSLGDTYNEQFF
J gene: TRBJ2-1
CDR3 length: 14
D gene: .
clone size: .
V gene: TRBV5-1

CDR3 DNA: TGCGCCAGCAGCTTGGGGTCCAGCGGGGGGGCCAGGGAGCAGTACTTC
CDR3 protein: CASSLGSSGGAREQYF
J gene: TRBJ2-7
CDR3 length: 16
D gene: TRBD2
clone size: .
V gene: TRBV5-1

CDR3 DNA: TGCGCCAGCAGCCGGGAGCCGACGGAAGAGACCCAGTACTTC
CDR3 protein: CASSREPTEETQYF
J gene: TRBJ2-5
CDR3 length: 14
D gene: .
clone size: once
V gene: TRBV5-1

CDR3 DNA: TGTGCCAGCAGTGAAGACTGGGGCAGAAACTATGGCTACACCTTC
CDR3 protein: CASSEDWGRNYGYTF
J gene: TRBJ1-2
CDR3 length: 15
D gene: .
clone size: .
V gene: TRBV6-1

CDR3 DNA: TGTGCCAGCAGCTTGTACACGGGGGCCAACTACGAGCAGTACTTC
CDR3 protein: CASSLYTGANYEQYF
J gene: TRBJ2-7
CDR3 length: 15
D gene: .
clone size: .
V gene: TRBV5-5

CDR3 DNA: TGTGCCAGCGGATCTGGACTAGCGGGGGGGCGTGAGACCCAGTACTTC
CDR3 protein: CASGSGLAGGRETQYF
J gene: TRBJ2-5
CDR3 length: 16
D gene: TRBD2
clone size: .
V gene: TRBV7-3

CDR3 DNA: TGTGCCAGCACCCAAAACTATGGCTACACCTTC
CDR3 protein: CASTQNYGYTF
J gene: TRBJ1-2
CDR3 length: 11
D gene: .
clone size: .
V gene: TRBV7-2

CDR3 DNA: TGTGCCAGCAGTGAGCAAAAATTCAATGAAAAACTGTTTTTT
CDR3 protein: CASSEQKFNEKLFF
J gene: TRBJ1-4
CDR3 length: 14
D gene: .
clone size: once
V gene: TRBV25-1

CDR3 DNA: TGTGCCAGCAGCTTCCACGAAGACAGGGGCGATACTGAAGCTTTCTTT
CDR3 protein: CASSFHEDRGDTEAFF
J gene: TRBJ1-1
CDR3 length: 16
D gene: TRBD1
clone size: .
V gene: TRBV7-8

CDR3 DNA: TGTGCCAGCAGTTATGTAGGGGGCTTGAACACTGAAGCTTTCTTT
CDR3 protein: CASSYVGGLNTEAFF
J gene: TRBJ1-1
CDR3 length: 15
D gene: TRBD1
clone size: .
V gene: TRBV6-5

CDR3 DNA: TGTGCCAGCAGCGTTAGGCGGGAGGGTGCCGGGGAGCTGTTTTTT
CDR3 protein: CASSVRREGAGELFF
J gene: TRBJ2-2
CDR3 length: 15
D gene: TRBD2
clone size: .
V gene: TRBV9